This TCR beta chain was sequenced during a study of T cell responses to AZD1222 COVID-19 vaccine. Some clones are missing from TCRdb's copy, which holds only in-frame ones; the method was immunoSEQ multiplex PCR. The sample carries tens of thousands of clones, 80% to 90% recorded once. V lost 7 bases to trimming and J lost 2 bases, with 15 bases between them. The CDR3 loop spans 14 amino acids. Germline V CDR1 and CDR2: SNHLY, FYNNEI. The receptor was derived from an adult who received the AZD1222 COVID-19 vaccine. The chain carries TRBV2 and TRBJ2-7; the D is unclear. The sequences come from peripheral blood, collected 28 days after the second AZD1222 dose. The CDR3 protein is CASMPNQVTYEQYF. The CDR3 region has the DNA TGTGCCAGCATGCCAAACCAGGTTACCTACGAGCAGTACTTC. Full variable domain (outside the CDR3, taken from reference TRBV2 and TRBJ2-7): EPEVTQTPSHQVTQMGQEVILRCVPISNHLYFYWYRQILGQKVEFLVSFYNNEISEKSEIFDDQFSVERPDGSNFTLKIRSTKLEDSAMYFCASMPNQVTYEQYFGPGTRLTVT.